Below are 28 T cell receptor beta chains sequenced from a single sample in a study of cytomegalovirus exposure and HLA in healthy donors. Both 60 Vbeta primers and 13 Jbeta primers went into the PCR. The table came from immunoSEQ multiplex PCR; TCRdb's copy has only in-frame clones and leaves some out. The sample consists of more than 95,000 clones, around 82% of them appearing once. Sequenced: PBMCs. All receptors come from a man aged 40-49 years in good health and CMV-seronegative.

V and J are TRBV4-1 and TRBJ2-7; 9 nucleotides match TRBD1. V was clipped by 1 base and J by 0 bases; unmatched bases: 1. In germline, CDR1 is MGHRA, CDR2 YSYEKL. The length of the CDR3 is 15 residues. DNA for the CDR3: TGCGCCAGCAGCCAAGTGGACAGGGGCTCCTACGAGCAGTACTTC. Amino acid sequence: CASSQVDRGSYEQYF.

A single count supports this clone. Here the CDR3 DNA reads TGTGCCAGCAGTTACTGGACAGGGGCAGATACGCAGTATTTT. Encoded protein: CASSYWTGADTQYF. The V call is TRBV6-5, the J call TRBJ2-3; 9 bases line up with TRBD1. This CDR3 spans 14 amino acids. V lost 1 base and J lost 4; bases outside the gene matches: 0. Germline V gene data show CDR1 as MNHEY and CDR2 as SVGAGI.

The genes are TRBV18 and TRBJ2-7; a possible D gene is TRBD1 (5 bases). Germline loops: CDR1 KGHSH, CDR2 LQKENI. V lost 1 base, J lost 1 base, and 8 bases lay in between. This CDR3 region has 14 residues. CDR3 in amino acids: CASSPQGQSYEQYF. In DNA, the CDR3 is TGTGCCAGCTCACCACAGGGGCAATCCTACGAGCAGTACTTC.

This sequence joins TRBV27 and TRBJ2-1, with 7 bases matching TRBD1. V shed 3 bases and J 12 bases; nucleotides not matched to a gene: 2. Germline lookup yields CDR1 MNHEY and CDR2 SMNVEV (reference sequence). The CDR3 covers 11 residues. The CDR3 region is CASSLDRTQFF. As DNA, the CDR3 is TGTGCCAGCAGTTTGGACAGGACGCAGTTCTTC.

V is TRBV29-1 and J is TRBJ2-3; 12 nucleotides line up with TRBD1. J gave up 9 bases and V 6 bases, and 13 bases lay outside the gene matches. This CDR3 spans 15 amino acids. Germline assignment: CDR1 SQVTM and CDR2 ANQGSEA. In DNA form, the CDR3 reads TGCAGCGTGACCGTTCCGGGACAGGGGGCTTACACGCAGTATTTT. It codes for CSVTVPGQGAYTQYF.

The V call is TRBV2, the J call TRBJ2-3; 8 bases align to TRBD1. The germline gives CDR1 SNHLY, CDR2 FYNNEI. The ends lost 8 bases at V and 1 base at J; junction bases unmatched: 2. There are 13 residues in the CDR3. In nucleotides, the CDR3 is TGTGCCAGCCAGGGACAGGGCACAGATACGCAGTATTTT. Translation gives CASQGQGTDTQYF. The complete variable domain, with remaining parts taken from reference TRBV2 and TRBJ2-3, reads EPEVTQTPSHQVTQMGQEVILRCVPISNHLYFYWYRQILGQKVEFLVSFYNNEISEKSEIFDDQFSVERPDGSNFTLKIRSTKLEDSAMYFCASQGQGTDTQYFGPGTRLTVL.

The chain employs TRBV27 and TRBJ1-3; D may be TRBD1 (6 bases). CDR1 MNHEY and CDR2 SMNVEV come from the germline V gene (reference sequence). CDR3 length: 17 residues. The ends were cut back, 3 bases at V and 4 bases at J, with 19 bases in the middle. CDR3 residues: CASSFLPPGAQGNTIYF. As DNA, the CDR3 is TGTGCCAGCAGTTTCCTGCCCCCAGGGGCACAAGGAAACACCATATATTTT.

The chain is built from TRBV5-6 and TRBJ2-3; 12 positions match TRBD2. Germline V gene sequence: CDR1 SGHDT, CDR2 YYEEEE. After removal of 2 bases from V and 2 bases from J, the junction contained 6 bases not matched to a gene. The CDR3 sequence is 17 residues long. The CDR3 reads CASSFVTSGGSTDTQYF. CDR3 nucleotides: TGTGCCAGCAGCTTCGTTACTAGCGGGGGGTCCACAGATACGCAGTATTTT.

J is TRBJ1-2 and V is TRBV9; 8 positions match TRBD1. This CDR3 comprises 15 residues. V gave up 6 bases and J gave up 8 bases; unmatched junction bases: 15. Looked up from germline, CDR1 is SGDLS and CDR2 is YYNGEE. The CDR3 coding sequence is TGTGCCAGCATACCGGGATATGGACAGGGAGGAGGCTACACCTTC. It codes for CASIPGYGQGGGYTF.

This chain connects TRBV5-1 to TRBJ2-1; the D gene is possibly TRBD2 (6 bases). V was shortened by 1 base and J by 10 bases, with 15 bases between the two germline ends. CDR1 and CDR2 (germline): SGHRS, YFSETQ. This CDR3 region has 14 residues. The CDR3 is CASSLSSAGGEQFF. The CDR3 region has the DNA TGCGCCAGCAGCTTGTCTAGCGCGGGTGGGGAGCAGTTCTTC.

The chain links TRBV7-8 to TRBJ1-2; 7 nucleotides line up with TRBD1. The V and J ends lost 2 bases and 4 bases, in that order; junction bases with no gene match: 4. This CDR3 has 14 amino acids. Germline CDR1 SGHVS, CDR2 FQNEAQ. The CDR3 coding sequence is TGTGCCAGCAGCTTAACCGACAGGGCCTATGGCTACACCTTC. Protein: CASSLTDRAYGYTF.

The gene calls are TRBV7-9 and TRBJ1-2; D unclear. This CDR3 is 16 amino acids long. V was trimmed by 3 bases and J by 4 bases, leaving 18 bases between them. Per germline, CDR1 SEHNR and CDR2 FQNEAQ (reference sequence). CDR3 protein: CASSFGSWGGGYGYTF. In nucleotides, the CDR3 is TGTGCCAGCAGCTTCGGGTCGTGGGGAGGCGGCTATGGCTACACCTTC.

The rearrangement links TRBV19 to TRBJ2-1, with 10 bases aligning to TRBD2. CDR1 and CDR2 from the germline V gene are LNHDA and SQIVND (reference sequence). Trimming took 5 bases from V and 0 from J; bases not matched to a gene: 4. The length of the CDR3 is 16 residues. The CDR3 is CASSALAGNSYNEQFF. DNA for the CDR3: TGTGCCAGTAGTGCACTAGCGGGGAACTCCTACAATGAGCAGTTCTTC.

The chain has TRBV7-9 and TRBJ1-1; D call uncertain. Trimming stripped 3 bases from V and 6 bases from J, with 8 bases between. The CDR3 is 12 residues long. The germline gives CDR1 SEHNR, CDR2 FQNEAQ (reference sequence). The DNA for the CDR3 is TGTGCCAGCAGCTTTTTCCAATCTGAAGCTTTCTTT. The encoded protein is CASSFFQSEAFF.

The V gene is TRBV5-1, the J gene TRBJ1-2; the D gene is possibly TRBD1 (6 bases). CDR3 length equals 14 residues. Germline V lookup: CDR1 SGHRS, CDR2 YFSETQ. Deletions cut 7 bases from V and 1 base from J, with 14 bases between. The chain's CDR3 is CASRPGQINYGYTF. The CDR3 DNA sequence: TGCGCCAGCCGTCCCGGACAGATTAACTATGGCTACACCTTC. The entire variable domain, with the rest obtained from reference TRBV5-1 and TRBJ1-2, is as follows: KAGVTQTPRYLIKTRGQQVTLSCSPISGHRSVSWYQQTPGQGLQFLFEYFSETQRNKGNFPGRFSGRQFSNSRSEMNVSTLELGDSALYLCASRPGQINYGYTFGSGTRLTVV.

CDR3 sequence reads: CASSSGVDQPQHF. In DNA, the CDR3 is TGTGCCAGCAGCTCCGGAGTCGATCAGCCCCAGCATTTT. The gene calls are TRBV13 and TRBJ1-5; no firm D call. This CDR3 comprises 13 residues. V was shortened by 4 bases and J by 5 bases, with 9 bases between the two germline ends. The V gene's germline CDR1 is PRHDT and CDR2 FYEKMQ (reference sequence).

The V and J genes are TRBV2 and TRBJ1-3; D unclear. The CDR3 runs to 13 residues. Looked up from germline, CDR1 is SNHLY and CDR2 is FYNNEI. V lost 7 bases and J 0 bases, leaving 7 bases between the germline ends. The CDR3 sequence: CASTVNSGNTIYF. The CDR3 DNA is TGTGCCAGCACGGTTAACTCTGGAAACACCATATATTTT.

This clone was recorded once. The chain combines TRBV6-4 with TRBJ1-1, with a weak D call TRBD1 (6 bases). Deletions cut 1 base from V and 3 bases from J, with 12 bases between. The CDR3 runs 15 residues. Germline V lookup: CDR1 MRHNA, CDR2 SNTAGT. The CDR3 DNA follows: TGTGCCAGCAGTGACTTTGGACAGAAGCACACTGAAGCTTTCTTT. Translation: CASSDFGQKHTEAFF.

The chain's CDR3 is CASSRTLYGYTF. CDR3 bases: TGTGCCAGCAGCCGGACACTCTATGGCTACACCTTC. The V and J genes are TRBV9 and TRBJ1-2; possible D gene TRBD1, 5 bases. This CDR3 is 12 amino acids long. Germline CDR1 and CDR2: SGDLS and YYNGEE. Trimming left V 4 bases short and J 4 bases short, with 8 bases between.

V gene TRBV5-1 combines with J gene TRBJ1-2, with D possibly being TRBD1 (5 bases). Germline-derived CDR1 and CDR2 are SGHRS and YFSETQ. V was trimmed by 0 bases and J by 7 bases, leaving 10 bases between them. This CDR3 comprises 13 residues. The CDR3 is CASSLAGRGGYTF. The CDR3 region has the DNA TGCGCCAGCAGCTTGGCAGGGCGGGGTGGCTACACCTTC.

This chain connects TRBV5-1 to TRBJ2-4, with a weak D call TRBD1 (5 bases). This CDR3 is built from 14 residues. Germline-derived CDR1 and CDR2 are SGHRS and YFSETQ. V gave up 3 bases and J gave up 10 bases, with 17 bases separating them. CDR3 residues: CASSSTGSQAIQYF. The CDR3 DNA is TGCGCCAGCAGCTCAACAGGCTCTCAAGCTATTCAGTACTTC. Using reference TRBV5-1 and TRBJ2-4 for the parts outside the CDR3, the full variable domain is KAGVTQTPRYLIKTRGQQVTLSCSPISGHRSVSWYQQTPGQGLQFLFEYFSETQRNKGNFPGRFSGRQFSNSRSEMNVSTLELGDSALYLCASSSTGSQAIQYFGAGTRLSVL.

The V call is TRBV28, the J call TRBJ1-2, with D perhaps matching TRBD1 (6 bases). V was clipped by 8 bases and J by 7 bases, with 20 bases between them. This CDR3 contains 14 residues. Germline V gene sequence: CDR1 MDHEN, CDR2 SYDVKM. CDR3 nucleotides: TGTGCCAGCGGGGCCGCCTGGACAGTTCCTGGCTACACCTTC. Protein sequence: CASGAAWTVPGYTF.

The J gene is TRBJ1-5, the V gene TRBV6-6; no clear D gene. The V and J ends lost 0 bases and 2 bases respectively, with 5 bases between them. The CDR3 length is 14 residues. Germline CDR1 and CDR2: MNHNY and SVGAGI (reference sequence). This CDR3 is CASSYSSRNQPQHF. CDR3 nucleotides: TGTGCCAGCAGTTACTCGTCTCGCAATCAGCCCCAGCATTTT.

The chain carries TRBV7-2 and TRBJ1-4; D is unclear. Germline CDR1 SGHTA, CDR2 FQGNSA. This CDR3 is 14 amino acids long. Trimming removed 2 bases from V and 2 bases from J, with 6 bases in between. This CDR3 is CASSLLSTNEKLFF. The CDR3 nucleotides read TGTGCCAGCAGCTTACTCAGTACTAATGAAAAACTGTTTTTT.

The V gene is TRBV28, the J gene TRBJ2-7; 8 positions agree with TRBD1. Germline values: CDR1 MDHEN, CDR2 SYDVKM. J gave up 12 bases and V 5 bases, and 6 bases lay outside the gene matches. CDR3 size: 11 residues. The CDR3 is CASSLDRGPYF. Written as DNA, the CDR3 is TGTGCCAGCAGTCTCGACAGGGGCCCGTACTTC. Full variable domain (remainder filled in from reference TRBV28 and TRBJ2-7): DVKVTQSSRYLVKRTGEKVFLECVQDMDHENMFWYRQDPGLGLRLIYFSYDVKMKEKGDIPEGYSVSREKKERFSLILESASTNQTSMYLCASSLDRGPYFGPGTRLTVT.

As to this clone: A read error may produce the germline difference seen at one junction end. The genes are TRBV2 and TRBJ2-6; the D gene is possibly TRBD1 (5 bases). Germline V gene lookup returns CDR1 SNHLY and CDR2 FYNNEI. This CDR3 comprises 14 residues. The CDR3 is CASNRVEGANGLTF. In nucleotides, the CDR3 is TGTGCCAGCAATCGGGTGGAAGGGGCCAACGGCCTGACTTTC.

This chain links TRBV5-4 with TRBJ1-2; weak D call: TRBD1 (5 bases). V shed 2 bases and J shed 4 bases, with 12 bases lying between them. The CDR3 contains 14 residues. Germline assignment: CDR1 SGHNT and CDR2 YYREEE (reference sequence). The CDR3 DNA follows: TGTGCCAGCAGCTTCTCAGGGTTGGGCTATGGCTACACCTTC. It encodes CASSFSGLGYGYTF. The variable domain in full, completed from reference TRBV5-4 and TRBJ1-2, reads ETGVTQSPTHLIKTRGQQVTLRCSSQSGHNTVSWYQQALGQGPQFIFQYYREEENGRGNFPPRFSGLQFPNYSSELNVNALELDDSALYLCASSFSGLGYGYTFGSGTRLTVV.

The chain joins TRBV4-1 to TRBJ2-1; D is possibly TRBD1 (5 bases). The germline CDR1 and CDR2 sequences are MGHRA and YSYEKL. The CDR3 has 17 residues. V was shortened by 1 base and J by 2 bases, with 15 bases between the two germline ends. The CDR3 DNA reads TGCGCCAGCAGCCAAGGTATAGTGGGGCTAACCTACAATGAGCAGTTCTTC. Encoded protein: CASSQGIVGLTYNEQFF.